The source of this T cell receptor beta chain is a study of CD8 T cells in ankylosing spondylitis. Each TCR beta library was made by quantitative 5'-RACE that incorporated molecular barcodes. TCRdb processed the 5' RACE reads anew with MiXCR; each CDR3 protein has one entry. The profile shows roughly 180,000 distinct CDR3 sequences, around 8.9% of them singletons. Study observations and caveats: Ankylosing spondylitis blood seemed to carry a telltale TCR beta motif made of roughly eight highly homologous variants. Some of the motif variants had earlier been found in reactive arthritis patients' fluid and blood. The authors found the disease-linked clones to be CD8+ and relatively rare in peripheral blood.

As to this clonotype: Its antigen is undetermined.

The origin of this receptor is a female donor with ankylosing spondylitis or in good health (not recorded which). The sequenced sample consisted of blood, either unsorted or a sorted T cell fraction (not recorded which).

CDR3 bases: TGTGCCACCAGATCAGGACTAGCGGGAGAGGATGAGCAGTTCTTC. Translating gives CATRSGLAGEDEQFF. The gene calls are TRBV24-1 and TRBJ2-1, with 13 bases lining up with TRBD2. CDR1 and CDR2 (germline): KGHDR, SFDVKD. The CDR3 has 15 amino acids. V lost 7 bases, J lost 8 bases, and 7 bases stayed unmatched.